The 20 T cell receptor beta chains reported below all come from one sample, sequenced in a study of human T cells and chemical hapten exposure. Time point noted: patch test 3, about 24 weeks after DPC sensitization. The sample's treatment: therapeutic diphenylcyclopropenone sensitization with weekly scalp DPC. In TCRdb, the RACE reads were re-called with MiXCR into one record per CDR3 protein. Of 150,000 to 200,000 distinct CDR3 sequences listed, 24% are singletons. The sequences come from whole blood, collected in connection with sensitization to the hapten diphenylcyclopropenone (DPC). Receptor source: a woman aged 40 to 50 with alopecia areata. Some clones in this sample may be carry-over from other donors' samples.

The chain employs TRBV7-2 and TRBJ2-3; D tentatively reads TRBD1 or TRBD2 (8 bases each). The CDR3 sequence is 18 residues long. Germline CDR1 reads SGHTA; CDR2 reads FQGNSA. Between the trimmed V and J ends, which lost 3 bases and 0 bases, there was a span of 19 bases. As DNA, the CDR3 is TGTGCCAGCAGCTTTACTAGCGGACAGGGTTCTAGCACAGATACGCAGTATTTT. Its translation: CASSFTSGQGSSTDTQYF.

This clonotype has only a few counts. The J gene is TRBJ2-7, the V gene TRBV7-2; D is ambiguous. There are 14 residues in the CDR3. Germline CDR1 SGHTA, CDR2 FQGNSA. V was clipped by 2 bases and J by 2 bases, with 10 bases between them. The CDR3 DNA is TGTGCCAGCAGCTTAAGGAGTCAGGCCTACGAGCAGTACTTC. Encoded protein: CASSLRSQAYEQYF.

In this sample, this clonotype turned up a few times. The chain links TRBV28 to TRBJ2-5, with 8 bases matching TRBD2. Per the germline V gene, CDR1 is MDHEN and CDR2 is SYDVKM. The V gene end was trimmed by 6 bases and the J gene end by 5 bases; junction bases not matched to a gene: 14. The CDR3 loop spans 16 amino acids. DNA of the CDR3: TGTGCCAGCAGGCCCACCCGGACTAGCTGGGGGGAGACCCAGTACTTC. Protein product: CASRPTRTSWGETQYF.

CDR3 DNA: TGCAGCGTTGCCCCGAACCTGGTGTCGGTGGGGTATGGCTACACCTTC. It translates to CSVAPNLVSVGYGYTF. The chain joins TRBV29-1 to TRBJ1-2; D gene unclear. This CDR3 is built from 16 residues. The ends were cut back, 4 bases at V and 5 bases at J, with 23 bases in the middle. In germline, CDR1 is SQVTM, CDR2 ANQGSEA.

The chain uses TRBV29-1 and TRBJ2-3; D unresolved. Trimming shortened V by 4 bases and J by 0 bases, and 11 bases separated the two germline ends. CDR1 and CDR2 (germline): SQVTM, ANQGSEA. The CDR3 is 14 residues long. CDR3: CSVGKYTSTDTQYF. The CDR3 DNA follows: TGCAGCGTTGGCAAGTATACTAGCACAGATACGCAGTATTTT.

Only a few counts were recorded for this clonotype. V is TRBV15 and J is TRBJ2-1, with 15 nucleotides matching TRBD2. This CDR3 contains 17 residues. Germline CDR1 is LNHNV and CDR2 is YYDKDF (reference sequence). V lost 3 bases to trimming and J lost 7 bases; unmatched junction nucleotides: 7. The CDR3 is CATSSEPGLAGGNEQFF. The CDR3 nucleotides read TGTGCCACCAGCAGCGAGCCGGGACTAGCGGGAGGTAATGAGCAGTTCTTC.

V is TRBV20-1 and J is TRBJ2-7; D perhaps matches TRBD1 (5 bases). This CDR3 comprises 13 residues. CDR1 DFQATT and CDR2 SNEGSKA come from the germline V gene (reference sequence). V was trimmed by 0 bases and J by 3 bases, leaving 9 bases between them. For the CDR3, the DNA is TGCAGTGCTAGAGAGGGGCAGCTCTACGAGCAGTACTTC. It codes for CSAREGQLYEQYF.

This clonotype was seen a few times. This chain connects TRBV27 to TRBJ2-3; a possible D gene is TRBD2 (5 bases). CDR3 length: 16 amino acids. The germline V and J ends were trimmed by 0 bases and 0 bases, with 10 bases remaining between them. From germline, CDR1 is MNHEY and CDR2 SMNVEV (reference sequence). This chain's CDR3 is CASSLSRRASTDTQYF. The CDR3 DNA reads TGTGCCAGCAGTTTATCGCGGCGGGCTAGCACAGATACGCAGTATTTT.

The chain joins TRBV7-9 to TRBJ2-3, with 9 bases identical to TRBD1. V trimming: 4 bases; J trimming: 5 bases; junction bases outside the gene matches: 1. The CDR3 runs 13 residues. Germline V CDR1 and CDR2: SEHNR, FQNEAQ (reference sequence). CDR3 residues: CASSWGQGDTQYF. The CDR3 nucleotides are TGTGCCAGCAGCTGGGGACAGGGAGATACGCAGTATTTT. The full variable domain, with the rest looked up from reference TRBV7-9 and TRBJ2-3, is DTGVSQNPRHKITKRGQNVTFRCDPISEHNRLYWYRQTLGQGPEFLTYFQNEAQLEKSRLLSDRFSAERPKGSFSTLEIQRTEQGDSAMYLCASSWGQGDTQYFGPGTRLTVL.

The V gene is TRBV7-9, the J gene TRBJ2-1, with 12 bases identical to TRBD2. The CDR3 runs to 19 residues. Germline CDR1 is SEHNR and CDR2 is FQNEAQ (reference sequence). The V segment lost 2 bases and the J segment 0 bases; nucleotides outside the gene matches: 8. In DNA form, the CDR3 reads TGTGCCAGCAGCTTATTAGGGCTAGCGGGAGGGAGCTCCTACAATGAGCAGTTCTTC. Translated, it gives CASSLLGLAGGSSYNEQFF.

This clonotype was counted between two and nine times. CDR3 residues: CASSSGGPFKEQFF. In DNA, the CDR3 is TGTGCCAGCAGCTCGGGAGGGCCCTTCAAGGAGCAGTTCTTC. The chain employs TRBV7-2 and TRBJ2-1, with TRBD2 identical over 8 bases. The length of the CDR3 is 14 residues. Trimming removed 4 bases from V and 10 bases from J; junction bases left unmatched: 9. CDR1 is SGHTA and CDR2 is FQGNSA in the germline V gene. Full variable domain (remainder filled in from reference TRBV7-2 and TRBJ2-1): GAGVSQSPSNKVTEKGKDVELRCDPISGHTALYWYRQSLGQGLEFLIYFQGNSAPDKSGLPSDRFSAERTGGSVSTLTIQRTQQEDSAVYLCASSSGGPFKEQFFGPGTRLTVL.

V usage is TRBV11-2 and J usage is TRBJ2-7; 7 nucleotides match TRBD2. The CDR3 loop spans 14 amino acids. Trimming removed 1 base from V and 6 bases from J; junction bases left unmatched: 6. Germline V gene data show CDR1 as SGHAT and CDR2 as FQNNGV. The CDR3 here is CASSLGTSQSEQYF. For the CDR3, the DNA is TGTGCCAGCAGCTTAGGGACTAGTCAAAGCGAGCAGTACTTC.

The chain combines TRBV28 with TRBJ1-1, with D tentatively TRBD1 (5 bases). CDR3 length: 13 amino acids. CDR1 is MDHEN and CDR2 is SYDVKM in the germline V gene. V lost 6 bases and J 1 base, leaving 9 bases between the germline ends. The CDR3 nucleotides read TGTGCCAGCAGCTATACAGGGAACACTGAAGCTTTCTTT. Its translation: CASSYTGNTEAFF.

This clonotype was detected a few times. The J gene is TRBJ2-5, the V gene TRBV6-2 or TRBV6-3; D may be TRBD1 or TRBD2 (6 bases each). V was shortened by 2 bases and J by 2 bases, with 9 bases between the two germline ends. The germline V gene encodes CDR1 MNHEY and CDR2 SVGEGT. This CDR3 is 14 amino acids long. The CDR3 here is CASSYGGQQETQYF. The CDR3 DNA reads as TGTGCCAGCAGTTACGGGGGGCAGCAAGAGACCCAGTACTTC.

The chain recombines TRBV4-2 with TRBJ2-2; a possible D gene is TRBD2 (6 bases). V lost 1 base to trimming and J lost 6 bases, with 12 bases between them. Germline assignment: CDR1 LGHNA and CDR2 YNFKEQ. There are 15 residues in the CDR3. This chain's CDR3 is CASSQGPGVSGELFF. CDR3 coding DNA: TGTGCCAGCAGCCAAGGGCCGGGAGTCTCCGGGGAGCTGTTTTTT.

V and J are TRBV7-8 and TRBJ1-6; D perhaps matches TRBD1 (6 bases). Trimming cost V 2 bases and J 7 bases, with 9 bases left between them. Germline values: CDR1 SGHVS, CDR2 FQNEAQ. The CDR3 contains 14 residues. The CDR3 protein is CASSLRQANSPLHF. Written as DNA, the CDR3 is TGTGCCAGCAGCTTAAGACAGGCCAATTCACCCCTCCACTTT.

This clonotype was counted between two and nine times. CDR3 in DNA: TGTGCCACCCGGACAGGGAATGAAAATGGCTACACCTTC. It codes for CATRTGNENGYTF. This rearrangement joins TRBV25-1 to TRBJ1-2; TRBD1 matches 8 bases. The junction had 10 bases not matched to a gene; V was cut back by 10 bases and J by 6 bases. This CDR3 has 13 amino acids. Germline V gene lookup returns CDR1 MGHDK and CDR2 SYGVNS.

The V gene is TRBV12-3 or TRBV12-4, the J gene TRBJ1-5, with no clear D. This CDR3 contains 15 residues. The ends were cut back, 3 bases at V and 6 bases at J, with 15 bases in the middle. In DNA, the CDR3 is TGTGCCAGCAGTTTTGTTGTAAGTGGGGTTCAGCCCCAGCATTTT. This gives the protein CASSFVVSGVQPQHF.

A few counts support this clonotype. The V and J genes are TRBV29-1 and TRBJ2-7; the D call may be TRBD1 or TRBD2 (5 bases each). Trimming removed 4 bases at V and 2 bases at J, with 12 bases between. The germline CDR1 and CDR2 sequences are SQVTM and ANQGSEA. The CDR3 is 13 amino acids. The CDR3 nucleotides read TGCAGCGTTGGTATAATGGGACCCTACGAGCAGTACTTC. Amino acids: CSVGIMGPYEQYF.

The V gene is TRBV29-1, the J gene TRBJ2-1; 8 positions agree with TRBD2. V lost 0 bases to trimming and J lost 5 bases; unmatched junction nucleotides: 3. Per germline, CDR1 SQVTM and CDR2 ANQGSEA. This CDR3 spans 14 amino acids. CDR3 bases: TGCAGCGTTGAAGAGTTTAGCGGGGACAATGAGCAGTTCTTC. It translates to CSVEEFSGDNEQFF.